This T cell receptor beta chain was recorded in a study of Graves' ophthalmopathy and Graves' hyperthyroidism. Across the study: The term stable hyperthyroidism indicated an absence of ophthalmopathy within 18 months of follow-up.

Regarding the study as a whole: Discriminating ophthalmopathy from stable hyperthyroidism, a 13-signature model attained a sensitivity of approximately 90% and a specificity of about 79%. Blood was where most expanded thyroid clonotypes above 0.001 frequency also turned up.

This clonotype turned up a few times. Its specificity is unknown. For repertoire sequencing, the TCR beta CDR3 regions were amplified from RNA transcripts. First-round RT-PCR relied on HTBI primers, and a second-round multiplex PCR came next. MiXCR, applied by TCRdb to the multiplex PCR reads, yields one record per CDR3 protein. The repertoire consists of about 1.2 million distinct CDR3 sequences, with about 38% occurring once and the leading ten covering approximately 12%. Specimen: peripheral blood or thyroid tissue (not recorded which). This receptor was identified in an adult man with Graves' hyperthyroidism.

In DNA form, the CDR3 reads TGCAGTGCTAGGGAAAGCGGGTACTACCGCGGGGAGCTGTTTTTT. This sequence encodes CSARESGYYRGELFF. The chain uses TRBV20-1 and TRBJ2-2; possibly TRBD2 for D (6 bases). Trimming shortened V by 3 bases and J by 7 bases, and 18 bases separated the two germline ends. Germline CDR1 reads DFQATT; CDR2 reads SNEGSKA (reference sequence). The CDR3 runs to 15 residues.